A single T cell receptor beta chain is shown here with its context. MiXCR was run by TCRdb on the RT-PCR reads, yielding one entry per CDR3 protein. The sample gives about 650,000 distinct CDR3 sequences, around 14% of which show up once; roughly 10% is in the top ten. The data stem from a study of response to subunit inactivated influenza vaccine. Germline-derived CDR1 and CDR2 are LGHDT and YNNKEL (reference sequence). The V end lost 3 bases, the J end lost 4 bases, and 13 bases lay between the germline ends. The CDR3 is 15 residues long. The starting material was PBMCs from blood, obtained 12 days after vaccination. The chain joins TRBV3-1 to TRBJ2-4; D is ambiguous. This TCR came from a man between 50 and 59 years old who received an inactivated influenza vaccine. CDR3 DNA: TGTGCCAGCAGCCAGGGTATGGGAATTAAAAACATTCAGTACTTC. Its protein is CASSQGMGIKNIQYF.